Each of the 2 T cell receptor beta chains below was sequenced from the same sample in a study of OX40 agonist ivuxolimab in advanced cancers. The library was prepared using the immunoSEQ multiplex PCR assay. Held by TCRdb, this immuneACCESS table contains in-frame sequences only and omits some clones. Under half of the omission traces to an unresolved V gene where checked; the cause of the rest is unknown. The sample includes tens of thousands of clones, with approximately 90% observed a single time. The ten largest clones capture under 0.6% of the sample. The sample here was CD4+ or CD8+ T cells sorted from blood, taken in a trial of the OX40 agonist ivuxolimab. The receptors derive from an adult with an advanced solid tumor such as melanoma, head and neck, liver or kidney cancer.

The chain couples TRBV9 to TRBJ1-4; 7 bases align to TRBD1. The CDR3 contains 14 residues. CDR1 and CDR2 from the germline V gene are SGDLS and YYNGEE. V gave up 4 bases and J gave up 7 bases; unmatched junction bases: 7. The CDR3 here is CASSKTGRGEKLFF. CDR3 in DNA: TGTGCCAGCAGCAAGACAGGGAGGGGTGAAAAACTGTTTTTT.

This clone has just one count. The chain recombines TRBV20-1 with TRBJ1-2, with a weak D call TRBD1 (5 bases). Trimming removed 8 bases from V and 4 bases from J, with 11 bases in between. CDR3 length equals 11 residues. Germline V gives CDR1 DFQATT, CDR2 SNEGSKA (reference sequence). In DNA, the CDR3 is TGCAGTCTCGGGGGGGGCTATGGCTACACCTTC. This gives the protein CSLGGGYGYTF.